This TCR beta chain was sequenced for a study of blood T cell repertoires in COVID-19. Only a few counts were recorded for this clone. In the study's own analysis: Amplification from reference gene primers served as the basis for estimated nucleated cell counts. The repertoire was sequenced with immunoSEQ multiplex PCR; TCRdb's copy has only in-frame clones and lacks some. That table is the source of V, J and clone size, and D and trimming were worked out from the DNA. The sample consists of approximately 40,000 clones, 80% to 90% of them appearing once. CDR3 length: 15 amino acids. V lost 4 bases and J lost 7; bases outside the gene matches: 4. Germline lookup yields CDR1 LNHDA and CDR2 SQIVND (reference sequence).

Sequenced: peripheral blood. The TCR was taken from a human donor in a cohort sampled during active COVID-19. The rearrangement uses TRBV19 and TRBJ2-2, with 12 nucleotides matching TRBD2. The CDR3: CASSTSGGAVGELFF. DNA of the CDR3: TGTGCCAGTAGTACTAGCGGGGGGGCAGTCGGGGAGCTGTTTTTT.